These T cell receptor beta chains were read from a single sample in a study of blood T cell repertoires in COVID-19. Sequencing used immunoSEQ multiplex PCR; TCRdb keeps in-frame clones, though not all of them. The sample yields fewer than 80,000 clones, 70% to 75% seen once. Material: peripheral blood. The receptors come from a man between 60 and 70 years old with acute or convalescent COVID-19. CDR3s include the opening cysteine and the closing phenylalanine or tryptophan. The D gene is left open where the match is weak. Expanded clones are given a class, and other clones once, few, many or no size at all.

size	D	J	V	DNA	CDR3
.	TRBD1	TRBJ1-1	TRBV28	TGTGCCAGCAGGTCCGTACAGGGGGCCAACACTGAAGCTTTCTTT	CASRSVQGANTEAFF
.	.	TRBJ2-3	TRBV6-5	TGTGCCAGCACCCCGACAGGAGCAGATACGCAGTATTTT	CASTPTGADTQYF
.	.	TRBJ2-1	TRBV19	TGTGCCAGTAGTATAGGCCGGGAAGCCTACAATGAGCAGTTCTTC	CASSIGREAYNEQFF
.	TRBD2	TRBJ2-1	TRBV3-1/TRBV3-2	TGTGCCAGCAGCCAAGGGACTAGCTCCAATGAGCAGTTCTTC	CASSQGTSSNEQFF
.	TRBD2	TRBJ2-5	TRBV5-4	TGTGCCAGCAGCCTGACTAGCGGGAGAGGAGAGACCCAGTACTTC	CASSLTSGRGETQYF
.	.	TRBJ1-3	TRBV3-1/TRBV3-2	TGTGCCAGCAGCCGACATTCTGGAAACACCATATATTTT	CASSRHSGNTIYF
.	TRBD1	TRBJ1-1	TRBV6-5	TGTGCCAGCAGTACCCCAGGGGGGACTGAAGCTTTCTTT	CASSTPGGTEAFF
many	TRBD1	TRBJ2-7	TRBV5-4	TGTGCCAGCAGCACAGGGGGCTTCTCCTACGAGCAGTACTTC	CASSTGGFSYEQYF
.	TRBD2	TRBJ2-2	TRBV5-4	TGTGCCAGCAGCTTGGAGGCAGGGAGGGACACCGGGGAGCTGTTTTTT	CASSLEAGRDTGELFF
.	.	TRBJ2-1	TRBV5-1	TGCGCCAGCAGCTTGGTTTCAAGCGGCGACAATGAGCAGTTCTTC	CASSLVSSGDNEQFF
few	.	TRBJ1-1	TRBV10-3	TGTGCCATCAGTGAGCCCAGGGAGAACACTGAAGCTTTCTTT	CAISEPRENTEAFF
.	TRBD2	TRBJ2-5	TRBV7-4	TGTGCTGCACTAGCGGGAGGTAAAGAGACCCAGTACTTC	CAALAGGKETQYF
.	TRBD2	TRBJ2-3	TRBV2	TGTGCCAGCAGTCTACTAGCGGGAGACACAGATACGCAGTATTTT	CASSLLAGDTDTQYF
.	.	TRBJ2-1	TRBV19	TGTGCCAGTAGTCGACTCCGACTTAATGAGCAGTTCTTC	CASSRLRLNEQFF
.	.	TRBJ2-5	TRBV10-3	TGTGCCATCCGGGAGCAAGAGACCCAGTACTTC	CAIREQETQYF
once	TRBD2	TRBJ2-1	TRBV2	TGTGCCAGCATACGACTAGCGGGAGACAATGAGCAGTTCTTC	CASIRLAGDNEQFF
few	TRBD1	TRBJ1-5	TRBV4-1	TGCGCCAGCAGCCAAGGGGCAGGGGGGTACCAGCCCCAGCATTTT	CASSQGAGGYQPQHF
.	TRBD2	TRBJ2-5	TRBV28	TGTGCCAGCAGTTTATGGCGGGGGATGGGGGTAAAGACCCAGTACTTC	CASSLWRGMGVKTQYF
.	.	TRBJ1-2	TRBV21-1	TGTGCCAGCAGCAAAGTGGACAGGGGAGGTAGCTATGGCTACACCTTC	CASSKVDRGGSYGYTF
once	.	TRBJ1-5	TRBV19	TGTGCCAGTAGTAAACAGGGTCCCGATCAGCCCCAGCATTTT	CASSKQGPDQPQHF
.	.	TRBJ2-5	TRBV9	TGTGCCAGCAGCGAACAGGGTTGGGGAGAGACCCAGTACTTC	CASSEQGWGETQYF
.	.	TRBJ1-2	TRBV9	TGTGCCAGCAGCGTAGGGGCATTAGCTAACTATGGCTACACCTTC	CASSVGALANYGYTF
.	TRBD2	TRBJ2-5	TRBV28	TGTGCCAGCAGTTTATCTCGGGGGGTTACGGCAGAGACCCAGTACTTC	CASSLSRGVTAETQYF
.	.	TRBJ1-1	TRBV5-4	TGTGCCAGCAGCACGGACTTCAACACTGAAGCTTTCTTT	CASSTDFNTEAFF
.	TRBD2	TRBJ2-1	TRBV7-2	TGTGCCAGCAGCTCGGGACTAGCGGGGGGGCCGCTATACAATGAGCAGTTCTTC	CASSSGLAGGPLYNEQFF
.	.	TRBJ2-1	TRBV9	TGTGCCAGCAGCGCAAGGGCCCAGACAGGACAAGAGCAGTTCTTC	CASSARAQTGQEQFF
.	.	TRBJ1-2	TRBV6-1	TGTGCCAGCAGTGAAAGGCAGGGCTTGGGCTACACCTTC	CASSERQGLGYTF
.	TRBD2	TRBJ2-5	TRBV24-1	TGTGCCACCAGTGACGGGGGGGCGTACCAAGAGACCCAGTACTTC	CATSDGGAYQETQYF
.	.	TRBJ1-5	TRBV2	TGTGCCAGCGGGCGGGGCAATCAGCCCCAGCATTTT	CASGRGNQPQHF
.	TRBD2	TRBJ2-1	TRBV28	TGTGCCAGCAGTTTACAAGCGGGACCCTACAATGAGCAGTTCTTC	CASSLQAGPYNEQFF
.	TRBD1	TRBJ1-2	TRBV19	TGTGCCAGTACCCAGGACAGGGAGTCATATGGCTACACCTTC	CASTQDRESYGYTF